This entry is about one T cell receptor (beta chain). The antigen is unknown. Germline V gene sequence: CDR1 MDHEN, CDR2 SYDVKM. The CDR3 runs 14 residues. The junction had 6 bases not matched to a gene; V was cut back by 6 bases and J by 4 bases. These data come from a study of post-analysis software for immune sequencing data. Study summary: Disease trajectories encompassed relapsing-remitting, secondary progressive and progressive-relapsing multiple sclerosis.

Overall study results and limits: Among 5 or 6 TRBV segments more frequent in patients than controls were TRBV5-6, TRBV5-1 and TRBV20-1. Comparison with controls showed significantly lower normalized Chao1 diversity in multiple sclerosis patients.

Included in the TCR beta cDNA libraries were unique molecular identifiers. From the PCR reads, TCRdb called clonotypes with MiXCR, one entry per CDR3 protein. This sample has 450,000 or so distinct CDR3 sequences, with less than 45% found just once. Sequenced input: blood. The receptor's source is a girl aged 5-17 years with multiple sclerosis. V gene TRBV28 combines with J gene TRBJ2-5, with 9 bases lining up with TRBD2. The CDR3 region has the DNA TGTGCCAGCAGAGCGGGGGGTGAGGGAGAGACCCAGTACTTC. Translating it yields CASRAGGEGETQYF.